The present T cell receptor beta chain was sequenced within a study of blood T cell repertoires in COVID-19. Libraries were prepared by immunoSEQ multiplex PCR; TCRdb keeps only in-frame clonotypes and omits some of them. Among around 100,000 clones listed, approximately 88% were seen once. Trimming removed 7 bases from V and 7 bases from J; junction bases left unmatched: 12. The germline CDR1 and CDR2 sequences are MNHNY and SVGAGI (reference sequence). The CDR3 contains 15 residues. This receptor was taken from a human donor in a cohort sampled during active COVID-19. Material for sequencing was peripheral blood. J is TRBJ2-1 and V is TRBV6-6; 8 positions agree with TRBD1. CDR3 DNA sequence: TGTGCCAGCATCAAAGAGAGGACAGGGAGAAATGAGCAGTTCTTC. Translated: CASIKERTGRNEQFF.